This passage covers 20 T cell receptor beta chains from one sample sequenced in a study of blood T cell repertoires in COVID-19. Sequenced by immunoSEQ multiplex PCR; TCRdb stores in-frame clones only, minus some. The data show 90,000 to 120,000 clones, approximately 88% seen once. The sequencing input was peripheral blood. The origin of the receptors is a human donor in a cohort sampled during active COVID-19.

CDR3: CATSDLQGTGHETQYF. The CDR3 DNA sequence: TGTGCCACCAGTGATTTGCAAGGGACAGGCCACGAGACCCAGTACTTC. V gene TRBV24-1 combines with J gene TRBJ2-5; 8 bases map to TRBD1. The ends lost 0 bases at V and 5 bases at J; junction bases unmatched: 7. Germline CDR1 KGHDR, CDR2 SFDVKD. CDR3 length: 16 amino acids.

CDR3 sequence: CASSAWDSSYYGYTF. The CDR3 bases are TGTGCCAGTAGTGCTTGGGACAGCTCTTACTATGGCTACACCTTC. The V and J genes are TRBV19 and TRBJ1-2; 7 bases fit TRBD1. The CDR3 is 15 residues long. Germline lookup yields CDR1 LNHDA and CDR2 SQIVND (reference sequence). J was trimmed by 3 bases and V by 5 bases; bases with no gene match: 9.

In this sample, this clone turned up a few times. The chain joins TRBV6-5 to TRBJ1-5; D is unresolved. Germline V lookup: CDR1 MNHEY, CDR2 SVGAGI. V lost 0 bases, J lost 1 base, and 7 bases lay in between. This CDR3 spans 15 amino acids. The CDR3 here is CASSYSAQSNQPQHF. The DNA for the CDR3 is TGTGCCAGCAGTTACTCGGCTCAGAGCAATCAGCCCCAGCATTTT.

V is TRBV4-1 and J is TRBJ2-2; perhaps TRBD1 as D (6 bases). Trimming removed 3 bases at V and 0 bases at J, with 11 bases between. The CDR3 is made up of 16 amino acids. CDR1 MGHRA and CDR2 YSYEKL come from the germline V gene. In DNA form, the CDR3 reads TGCGCCAGCAGCCAGGCCGGGACACCGAACACCGGGGAGCTGTTTTTT. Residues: CASSQAGTPNTGELFF.

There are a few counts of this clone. The DNA of the CDR3 is TGTGCCAGCAGCTTAGGGGACAGCAACAACAATGAGCAGTTCTTC. Amino acids: CASSLGDSNNNEQFF. The chain has TRBV11-2 and TRBJ2-1; 7 nucleotides align to TRBD1. CDR3 size: 15 residues. J was trimmed by 5 bases and V by 1 base; bases with no gene match: 5. The germline CDR1 and CDR2 sequences are SGHAT and FQNNGV.

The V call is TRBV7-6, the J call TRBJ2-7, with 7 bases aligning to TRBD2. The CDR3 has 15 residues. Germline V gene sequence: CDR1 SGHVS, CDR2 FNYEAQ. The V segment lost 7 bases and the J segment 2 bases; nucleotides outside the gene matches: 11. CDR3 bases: TGTGCCAGCACCCAACGGCTAGCGGAGGCCTACGAGCAGTACTTC. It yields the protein CASTQRLAEAYEQYF.

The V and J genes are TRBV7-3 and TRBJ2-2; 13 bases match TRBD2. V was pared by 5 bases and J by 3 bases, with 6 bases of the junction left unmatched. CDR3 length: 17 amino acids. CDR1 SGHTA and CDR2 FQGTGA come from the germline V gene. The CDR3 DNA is TGTGCCAGCAGCACCGGACTAGCGGGAGAGTACACCGGGGAGCTGTTTTTT. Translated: CASSTGLAGEYTGELFF.

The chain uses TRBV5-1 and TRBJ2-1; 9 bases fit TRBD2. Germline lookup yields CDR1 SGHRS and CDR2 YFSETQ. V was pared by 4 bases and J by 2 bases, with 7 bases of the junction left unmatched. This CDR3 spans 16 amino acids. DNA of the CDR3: TGCGCCAGCAGCAAAGGGTCTAGCGGGGCCTACAATGAGCAGTTCTTC. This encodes CASSKGSSGAYNEQFF.

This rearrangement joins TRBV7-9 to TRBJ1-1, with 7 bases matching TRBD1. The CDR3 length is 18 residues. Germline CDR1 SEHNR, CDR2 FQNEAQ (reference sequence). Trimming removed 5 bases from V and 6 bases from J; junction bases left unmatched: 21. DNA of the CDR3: TGTGCCAGCAGCCGATATGTAGGGACGACAGGGAGAGGTGCTGAAGCTTTCTTT. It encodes CASSRYVGTTGRGAEAFF.

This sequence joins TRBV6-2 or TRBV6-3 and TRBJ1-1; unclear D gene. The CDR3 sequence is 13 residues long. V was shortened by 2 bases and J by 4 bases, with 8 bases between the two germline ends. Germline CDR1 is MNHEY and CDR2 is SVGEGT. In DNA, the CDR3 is TGTGCCAGCAGTTACGTCCGGTTCACTGAAGCTTTCTTT. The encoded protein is CASSYVRFTEAFF.

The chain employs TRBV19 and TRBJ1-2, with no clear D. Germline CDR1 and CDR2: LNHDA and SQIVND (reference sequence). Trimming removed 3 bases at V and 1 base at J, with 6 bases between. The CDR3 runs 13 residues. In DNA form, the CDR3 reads TGTGCCAGTAGTATCGGGGATAACTATGGCTACACCTTC. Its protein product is CASSIGDNYGYTF.

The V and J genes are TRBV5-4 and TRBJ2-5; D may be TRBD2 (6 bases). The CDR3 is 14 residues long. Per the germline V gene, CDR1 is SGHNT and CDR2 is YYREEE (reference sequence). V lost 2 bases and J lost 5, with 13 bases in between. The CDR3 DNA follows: TGTGCCAGCAGCTTCGGGAGCTGGCGCGAGACCCAGTACTTC. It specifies CASSFGSWRETQYF.

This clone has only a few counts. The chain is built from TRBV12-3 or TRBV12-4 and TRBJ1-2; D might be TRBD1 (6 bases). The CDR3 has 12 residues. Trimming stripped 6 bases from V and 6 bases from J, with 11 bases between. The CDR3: CASRRGGDGYTF. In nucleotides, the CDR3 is TGTGCCAGCAGAAGGGGGGGGGATGGCTACACCTTC.

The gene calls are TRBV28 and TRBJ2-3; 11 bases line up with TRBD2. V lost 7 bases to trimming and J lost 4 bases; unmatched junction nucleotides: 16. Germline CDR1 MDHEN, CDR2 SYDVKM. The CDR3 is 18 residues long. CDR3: CASTAAGLAGGGADTQYF. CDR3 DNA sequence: TGTGCCAGCACCGCGGCGGGGCTAGCGGGAGGAGGGGCAGATACGCAGTATTTT.

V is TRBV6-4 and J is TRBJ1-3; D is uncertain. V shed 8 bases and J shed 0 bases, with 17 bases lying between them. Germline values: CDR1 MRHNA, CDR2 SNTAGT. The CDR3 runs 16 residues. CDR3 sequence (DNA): TGTGCCAGCGGAGGCCCTCAGTTGTTCTCTGGAAACACCATATATTTT. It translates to CASGGPQLFSGNTIYF.

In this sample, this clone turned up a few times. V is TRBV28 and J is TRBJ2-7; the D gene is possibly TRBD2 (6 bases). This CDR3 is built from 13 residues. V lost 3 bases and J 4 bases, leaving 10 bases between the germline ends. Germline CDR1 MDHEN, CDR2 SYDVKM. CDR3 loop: CASSFGGIYEQYF. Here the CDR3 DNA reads TGTGCCAGCAGTTTTGGCGGGATTTACGAGCAGTACTTC.

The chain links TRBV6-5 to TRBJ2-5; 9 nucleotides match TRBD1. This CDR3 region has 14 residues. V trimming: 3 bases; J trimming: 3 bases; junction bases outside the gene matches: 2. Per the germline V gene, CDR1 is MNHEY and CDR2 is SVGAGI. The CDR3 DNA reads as TGTGCCAGCAGTTATGGGACAGGGAAAGAGACCCAGTACTTC. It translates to CASSYGTGKETQYF.

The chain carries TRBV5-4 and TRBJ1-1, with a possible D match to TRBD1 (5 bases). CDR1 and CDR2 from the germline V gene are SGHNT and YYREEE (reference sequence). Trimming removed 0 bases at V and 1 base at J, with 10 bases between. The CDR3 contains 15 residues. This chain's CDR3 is CASSLGRVGNTEAFF. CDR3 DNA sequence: TGTGCCAGCAGCTTGGGCAGGGTGGGGAACACTGAAGCTTTCTTT.

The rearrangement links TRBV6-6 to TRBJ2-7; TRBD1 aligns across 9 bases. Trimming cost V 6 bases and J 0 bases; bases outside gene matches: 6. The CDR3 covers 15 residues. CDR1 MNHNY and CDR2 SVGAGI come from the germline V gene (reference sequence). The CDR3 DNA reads TGTGCCAGCAGCCCGGACAGGGGAGTCTCCTACGAGCAGTACTTC. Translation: CASSPDRGVSYEQYF.

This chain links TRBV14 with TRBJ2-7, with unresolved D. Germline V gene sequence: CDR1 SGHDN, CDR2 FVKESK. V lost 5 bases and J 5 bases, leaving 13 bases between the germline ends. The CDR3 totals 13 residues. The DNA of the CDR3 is TGTGCCAGCAGCAGTAATGCGGTCCACGAGCAGTACTTC. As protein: CASSSNAVHEQYF.